This TCR beta chain comes out of a study of control samples from healthy donors and cancer patients. Germline CDR1 SGHNT, CDR2 YENEEA. V gave up 5 bases and J gave up 2 bases; unmatched junction bases: 1. CDR3 length: 14 amino acids. Method: immunoSEQ multiplex PCR; TCRdb's copy keeps in-frame clones and lacks some. The sample holds around 120,000 clones, around 87% seen once. The sequence came from a man between 40 and 49 years old in good health. Input material: blood. V and J are TRBV11-3 and TRBJ2-2; the match to TRBD1 covers 8 bases. CDR3 DNA: TGTGCCAGCAGCGGACAGGGAAACACCGGGGAGCTGTTTTTT. Amino acid sequence: CASSGQGNTGELFF.